This TCR beta chain was obtained from a study of blood T cells in healthy people across ages. With a J-beta primer mix and a sample-barcoded 5' primer, a second PCR ran about 6 to 11 cycles. TCRdb reprocessed the 5' RACE reads via MiXCR and lists one record per CDR3 protein. Of around 500,000 distinct CDR3 sequences in the sample, roughly a quarter are singletons; the top ten hold about 3.9%. V lost 4 bases to trimming and J lost 0 bases; unmatched junction nucleotides: 2. This CDR3 is 14 amino acids long. Looked up from germline, CDR1 is SQVTM and CDR2 is ANQGSEA. These same data were also listed under a study on T cells of mothers and their children.

Material: blood. V gene TRBV29-1 combines with J gene TRBJ2-1; TRBD2 matches 8 bases. The sequence was collected from a boy younger than 10 in good health. CDR3 in amino acids: CSVASGSSYNEQFF. The CDR3 bases are TGCAGCGTTGCAAGCGGGAGCTCCTACAATGAGCAGTTCTTC.